The source of this TCR beta chain is a study of blood T cells in healthy people across ages (dated by TCRdb to between 2014 and 2016). At the level of the whole study: Template switching captured roughly one uniquely barcoded TCR beta cDNA molecule per two T cells in model experiments. Using deep sequencing normalized with unique cDNA molecular identifiers, the study measured how TCR beta repertoire diversity changes with age. Four age groups were formed from the donors: young (average approximately 16 years), middle-aged (just under 40), aged (about 68) and long-lived (around 82). To avoid experimental bias, donors of different ages were randomly spread across the sequencing lanes. Two additional independent replicas of 1 million unique cDNA reads from the same blood draw were analyzed for two donors (one aged 18 to 29 and one aged 80 or older). The paper as a whole reports these results and caveats: Since profiling was done on bulk unsorted PBMCs, naive and antigen-experienced compartments could not be conclusively compared. Total diversity estimates from one million sequenced T cells were considered lower bounds and underestimates. Observed TCR beta diversity per million T cells fell roughly linearly with age, and a significant reduction was already apparent by age roughly 40. The long-lived group showed more naive CD4+ T cells, fewer expanded clones and increased TCR diversity than the aged group, suggesting age selection. The CMV infection status of donors was not known, potentially confounding age-related changes in expanded clonotypes. Observed TCR beta diversity correlated strongly with the percentage of naive T cells measured by flow cytometry.

The 35 to 40 donors, aged about 6 to 95 years, were systemically healthy Caucasian individuals from Russia. Each donor gave around 9.5 milliliters of peripheral blood, collected into EDTA-treated Vacutainer tubes. Ficoll-Paque density-gradient centrifugation was used to isolate PBMCs, with at least 7 million obtained per sample. Total RNA was extracted from PBMCs with Trizol reagent, with at least 6 micrograms obtained per sample. Naive CD45RAhigh/CD27high T cell percentages were measured by flow cytometry on a PBMC aliquot from every donor. Comments on this clonotype: Its antigen target is currently unknown. The input lacks base qualities; no much larger clone sits a single base away.

Libraries came from 5' RACE. The sequencing machine was an Illumina HiSeq 2500. A second PCR of roughly 7 to 11 cycles was performed with a sample-barcoded 5' primer and a J-beta primer mix. A unique molecular identifier was introduced onto each TCR beta cDNA molecule by a template-switch 5' adaptor carrying 12 random nucleotides. Each sample yielded at least 2.5 million CDR3-containing paired-end reads. First-strand cDNA synthesis was performed from all RNA using the Mint cDNA synthesis kit, with priming by a TRBC-specific oligonucleotide. Following uracil-DNA glycosylase treatment, all cDNA underwent a first 18-cycle PCR with the universal primers M1SS and BC2_uni_R. The original pipeline was this. Each sample was normalized by randomly selecting 1 million high-quality reads, each carrying a distinct molecular identifier. Instead of being binned into consensus sequences, reads with shared molecular identifiers were discarded. MiTCR, with a Q25 quality threshold and the strictest error-elimination algorithm, was used for CDR3 identification, clonotype clustering and error correction. A nonparametric unseen species model using Euler transformation provided a lower-bound estimate of total TCR beta diversity. TCRdb took the public reads, trimmed them with fastp at Q25, ran MiXCR for clone calling and kept in-frame beta chains. Rows with a matching CDR3 protein are joined into one entry that keeps the most common DNA and genes. The V and J calls and clone size come from TCRdb's table, not from the authors' own analysis. The sample table holds 1.5 million to 2 million distinct CDR3 sequences, of which around half were seen once. Roughly 2% of the sample comes from the top ten.

The CDR3 holds 14 amino acids from the cysteine to the phenylalanine. Only CDR3 DNA remains: 42 bases, in frame from the first base. The CDR1 and CDR2 encoded by the germline V gene are MDHEN and SYDVKM. The receptor was derived from a woman between 35 and 50 years old in good health. The sample taken for sequencing was blood. The chain joins TRBV28 to TRBJ2-1; a confident D gene designation cannot be given. The assigned J gene may be wrong: the sequence end matches TRBJ2-7 better. The base sequence is TGTGCCAGCAGATCGACGGTAAGCGCTTACGAGCAGTACTTC. This encodes CASRSTVSAYEQYF.